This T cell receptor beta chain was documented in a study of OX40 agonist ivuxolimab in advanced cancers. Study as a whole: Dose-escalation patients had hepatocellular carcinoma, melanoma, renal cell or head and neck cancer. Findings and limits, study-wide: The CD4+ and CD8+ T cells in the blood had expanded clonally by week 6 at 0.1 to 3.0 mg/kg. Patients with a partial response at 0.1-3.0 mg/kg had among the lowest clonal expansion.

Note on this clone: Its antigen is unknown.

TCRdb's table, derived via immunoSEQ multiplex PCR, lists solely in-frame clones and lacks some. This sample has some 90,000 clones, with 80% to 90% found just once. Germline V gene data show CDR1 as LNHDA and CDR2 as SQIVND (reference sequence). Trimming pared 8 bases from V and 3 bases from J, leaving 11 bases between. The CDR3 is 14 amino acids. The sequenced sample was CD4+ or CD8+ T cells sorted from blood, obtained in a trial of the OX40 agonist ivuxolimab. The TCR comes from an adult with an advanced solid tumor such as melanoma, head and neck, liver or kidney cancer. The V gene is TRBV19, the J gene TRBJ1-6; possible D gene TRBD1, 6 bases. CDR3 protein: CASSGADYNSPLHF. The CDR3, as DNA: TGTGCCAGTTCAGGGGCCGACTATAATTCACCCCTCCACTTT.